The next 9 T cell receptor beta chains were all read from a single sample in a study of OX40 agonist ivuxolimab in advanced cancers. The method was the immunoSEQ multiplex PCR assay. TCRdb's version of the immuneACCESS table is confined to in-frame rearrangements and falls short of the full clone set. An unresolved V gene accounts for under half of the shortfall where checked; the remainder is of unknown origin. A total of about 88,000 clones appear in this sample, about 83% of them only once. The ten largest account for 1.5% to 2% of the sample. This material consisted of CD4+ or CD8+ T cells sorted from blood, taken in a trial of the OX40 agonist ivuxolimab. These receptors all come from an adult with an advanced solid tumor such as melanoma, head and neck, liver or kidney cancer.

The chain has TRBV29-1 and TRBJ2-1; TRBD2 matches 11 bases. The junction had 10 bases not matched to a gene; V was cut back by 3 bases and J by 15 bases. The CDR3 length is 13 residues. Germline V lookup: CDR1 SQVTM, CDR2 ANQGSEA. The CDR3: CSVDPTSGVPPFF. CDR3 sequence (DNA): TGCAGCGTTGACCCGACTAGCGGGGTACCCCCGTTCTTC.

The chain uses TRBV2 and TRBJ1-5; tentative D call: TRBD1 (5 bases). With 6 bases removed from V and 9 bases from J, the gap between germline ends came to 18 bases. Germline CDR1 is SNHLY and CDR2 is FYNNEI. The CDR3 has 14 residues. The CDR3 region is CASSEGQGRRPQHF. CDR3 in DNA: TGTGCCAGCAGCGAGGGGCAGGGCCGGAGGCCCCAGCATTTT. Full variable domain (missing parts from reference TRBV2 and TRBJ1-5): EPEVTQTPSHQVTQMGQEVILRCVPISNHLYFYWYRQILGQKVEFLVSFYNNEISEKSEIFDDQFSVERPDGSNFTLKIRSTKLEDSAMYFCASSEGQGRRPQHFGDGTRLSIL.

V is TRBV9 and J is TRBJ2-3; 7 nucleotides line up with TRBD1. Germline lookup yields CDR1 SGDLS and CDR2 YYNGEE. The ends lost 0 bases at V and 5 bases at J; junction bases unmatched: 3. The CDR3 has 14 residues. The chain's CDR3 is CASSVVGGEDTQYF. CDR3 sequence (DNA): TGTGCCAGCAGCGTAGTAGGGGGCGAAGATACGCAGTATTTT.

This chain links TRBV5-4 with TRBJ2-7, with D perhaps assigned TRBD1 or TRBD2 (5 bases each). Trimming left V 4 bases short and J 7 bases short, with 24 bases between. Germline V CDR1 and CDR2: SGHNT, YYREEE (reference sequence). The length of the CDR3 is 16 residues. In nucleotides, the CDR3 is TGTGCCAGCAGCCCCACGAGGGGCCGCCTTGGAGAGGAGCAGTACTTC. It encodes CASSPTRGRLGEEQYF.

The chain recombines TRBV27 with TRBJ2-3; 9 nucleotides agree with TRBD2. In germline, CDR1 is MNHEY, CDR2 SMNVEV (reference sequence). The CDR3 contains 14 residues. V lost 7 bases and J lost 4; bases outside the gene matches: 6. Written as DNA, the CDR3 is TGTGCCAGCAACCCGGGACTAGCTTCAGATACGCAGTATTTT. Translated, it gives CASNPGLASDTQYF.

This chain uses TRBV5-1 with TRBJ1-4, with unresolved D. V was cut by 0 bases and J by 2 bases, with 11 bases left in between. The CDR3 sequence is 16 residues long. Germline CDR1 is SGHRS and CDR2 is YFSETQ. CDR3 sequence reads: CASSLVLRETNEKLFF. The DNA of the CDR3 is TGCGCCAGCAGCTTGGTTTTAAGGGAGACTAATGAAAAACTGTTTTTT.

The chain links TRBV19 to TRBJ2-3; a weak D match, TRBD2 (6 bases). The germline CDR1 and CDR2 sequences are LNHDA and SQIVND (reference sequence). The length of the CDR3 is 14 residues. Trimming took off 6 bases at V and 4 bases at J, with 14 bases between the two ends. CDR3 region: CASSATSLPDTQYF. The DNA for the CDR3 is TGTGCCAGTAGCGCGACTAGTCTCCCAGATACGCAGTATTTT.

V usage is TRBV7-2 and J usage is TRBJ1-5, with TRBD1 identical over 7 bases. Trimming at V came to 5 bases and at J to 0 bases, leaving 7 bases not matched to a gene. CDR1 and CDR2 from the germline V gene are SGHTA and FQGNSA. The CDR3 consists of 16 residues. DNA of the CDR3: TGTGCCAGCAGCCCTCAGACAGGGTTTAGCAATCAGCCCCAGCATTTT. Translation: CASSPQTGFSNQPQHF.

This clone has a single count. The chain is built from TRBV19 and TRBJ1-5; D not resolved. This CDR3 is built from 12 residues. The V end lost 5 bases, the J end lost 1 base, and 3 bases lay between the germline ends. Per the germline V gene, CDR1 is LNHDA and CDR2 is SQIVND (reference sequence). CDR3 sequence reads: CASSGSNQPQHF. DNA of the CDR3: TGTGCCAGTAGTGGAAGCAATCAGCCCCAGCATTTT.